The sequence of this T cell receptor (beta chain) was determined in a study of T cell repertoires in cytomegalovirus infection. Overall study context: As its CMV epitopes, the study selected recently identified HLA-C-restricted and well-studied HLA-B-restricted targets. In public TCR beta signatures, there were indications of both CMV infection and matching HLA type. Study-wide points: HLA-C-restricted CMV clonotypes gave the most frequent clonotype in two of eight donors. Using cumulative public TCR beta family frequency, the authors identified those who carried CMV together with the relevant HLA.

TCRdb re-derived calls from the reads in MiXCR, one entry per CDR3 protein. The sample carries 400,000 to 600,000 distinct CDR3 sequences, roughly 46% recorded once. Comment on this clonotype: Its antigen is currently unknown.

Germline V gene data show CDR1 as MNHNY and CDR2 as SVGAGI (reference sequence). V dropped 8 bases and J dropped 9; count of bases not matched to a gene: 5. This CDR3 comprises 11 residues. The TCR was taken from a human donor in good health (CMV status not recorded). Some clones in this sample may be carry-over from other donors' samples. Material: cultured PBMCs, obtained from culture after CMV antigen stimulation. The chain carries TRBV6-6 and TRBJ2-7; 9 bases agree with TRBD1. As DNA, the CDR3 is TGTGCCAGCTTTACAGGGGGCAGGCAGTACTTC. Protein: CASFTGGRQYF.